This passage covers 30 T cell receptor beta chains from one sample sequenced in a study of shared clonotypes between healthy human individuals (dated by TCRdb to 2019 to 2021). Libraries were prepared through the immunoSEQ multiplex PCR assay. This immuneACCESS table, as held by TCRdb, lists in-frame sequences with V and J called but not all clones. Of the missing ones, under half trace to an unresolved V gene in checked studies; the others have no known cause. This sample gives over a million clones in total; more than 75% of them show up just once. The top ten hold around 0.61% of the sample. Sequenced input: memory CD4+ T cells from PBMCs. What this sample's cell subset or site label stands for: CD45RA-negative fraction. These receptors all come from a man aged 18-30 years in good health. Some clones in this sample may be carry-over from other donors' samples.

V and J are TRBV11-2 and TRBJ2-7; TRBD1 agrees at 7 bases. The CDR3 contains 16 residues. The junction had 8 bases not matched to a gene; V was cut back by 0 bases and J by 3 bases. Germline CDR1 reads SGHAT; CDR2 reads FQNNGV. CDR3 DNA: TGTGCCAGCAGCTTAGAAGGACAGGCTAGAATCTACGAGCAGTACTTC. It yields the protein CASSLEGQARIYEQYF.

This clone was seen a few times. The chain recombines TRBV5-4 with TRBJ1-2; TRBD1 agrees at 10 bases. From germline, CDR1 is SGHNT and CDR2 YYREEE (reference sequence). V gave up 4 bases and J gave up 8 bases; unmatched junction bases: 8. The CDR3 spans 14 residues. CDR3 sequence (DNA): TGTGCCAGCAGCCGGGGACAGGGGTTAGAGGGCTACACCTTC. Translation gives CASSRGQGLEGYTF.

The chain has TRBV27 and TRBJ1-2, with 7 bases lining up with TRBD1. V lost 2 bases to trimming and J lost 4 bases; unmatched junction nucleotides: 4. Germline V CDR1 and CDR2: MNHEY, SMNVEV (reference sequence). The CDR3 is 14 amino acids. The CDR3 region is CASSLIQGGYGYTF. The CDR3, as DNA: TGTGCCAGCAGTTTAATTCAGGGGGGCTATGGCTACACCTTC.

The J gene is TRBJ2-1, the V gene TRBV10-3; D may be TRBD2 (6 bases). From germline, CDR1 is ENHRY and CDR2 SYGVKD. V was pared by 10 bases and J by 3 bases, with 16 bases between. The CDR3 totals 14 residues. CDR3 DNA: TGTGCCACCGGGGGAAGTTGGGGCTACAATGAGCAGTTCTTC. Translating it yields CATGGSWGYNEQFF.

The chain's CDR3 is CASSNLGPGNTIYF. CDR3 nucleotide sequence: TGTGCCAGCAGCAACCTGGGACCGGGAAACACCATATATTTT. The V gene is TRBV28, the J gene TRBJ1-3, with D tentatively TRBD1 (5 bases). Deletions cut 6 bases from V and 4 bases from J, with 13 bases between. This CDR3 comprises 14 residues. Germline loops: CDR1 MDHEN, CDR2 SYDVKM.

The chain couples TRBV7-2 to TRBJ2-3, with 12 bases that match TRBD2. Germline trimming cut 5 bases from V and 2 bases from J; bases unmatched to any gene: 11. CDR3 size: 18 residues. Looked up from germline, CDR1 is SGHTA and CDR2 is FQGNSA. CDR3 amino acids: CASSLTRTSGILTDTQYF. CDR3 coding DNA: TGTGCCAGCAGCCTAACCCGGACTAGCGGGATTCTCACAGATACGCAGTATTTT.

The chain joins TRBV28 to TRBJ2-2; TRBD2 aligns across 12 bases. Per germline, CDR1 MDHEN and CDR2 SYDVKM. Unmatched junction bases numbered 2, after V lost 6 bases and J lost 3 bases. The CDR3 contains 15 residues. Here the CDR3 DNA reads TGTGCCAGCAGCGGACTAGCGGGGTACACCGGGGAGCTGTTTTTT. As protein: CASSGLAGYTGELFF.

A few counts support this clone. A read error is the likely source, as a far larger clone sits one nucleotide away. Written as DNA, the CDR3 is TGCAGCGTTGTCCTAACCCGGGGTAGGATTGAAGCTTTCTTT. Its translation: CSVVLTRGRIEAFF. V is TRBV29-1 and J is TRBJ1-1, with unresolved D. Trimming pared 4 bases from V and 7 bases from J, leaving 19 bases between. CDR3 length: 14 amino acids. CDR1 SQVTM and CDR2 ANQGSEA come from the germline V gene.

The CDR3 coding sequence is TGCAGCGTGTTAGCGGGAGTGGGGTACAATGAGCAGTTCTTC. Translated: CSVLAGVGYNEQFF. The chain recombines TRBV29-1 with TRBJ2-1, with 9 bases fitting TRBD2. Germline lookup yields CDR1 SQVTM and CDR2 ANQGSEA. Losses at the gene ends were 6 bases for V and 4 bases for J; bases not matched to a gene: 7. This CDR3 spans 14 amino acids.

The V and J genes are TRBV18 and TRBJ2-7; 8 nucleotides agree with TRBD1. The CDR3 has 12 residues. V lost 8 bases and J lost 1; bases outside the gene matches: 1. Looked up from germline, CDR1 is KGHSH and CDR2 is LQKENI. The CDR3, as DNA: TGTGCCAGCGGACAGGGTTCCTACGAGCAGTACTTC. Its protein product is CASGQGSYEQYF. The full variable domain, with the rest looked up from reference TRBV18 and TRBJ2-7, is NAGVMQNPRHLVRRRGQEARLRCSPMKGHSHVYWYRQLPEEGLKFMVYLQKENIIDESGMPKERFSAEFPKEGPSILRIQQVVRGDSAAYFCASGQGSYEQYFGPGTRLTVT.

Here the CDR3 DNA reads TGCGCCAGCAGCCCCGGGACTGAGAGCGATACGCAGTATTTT. Protein product: CASSPGTESDTQYF. The chain combines TRBV5-1 with TRBJ2-3, with D perhaps matching TRBD2 (6 bases). Trimming took 4 bases from V and 6 from J, leaving 15 bases between them. The length of the CDR3 is 14 residues. CDR1 is SGHRS and CDR2 is YFSETQ in the germline V gene.

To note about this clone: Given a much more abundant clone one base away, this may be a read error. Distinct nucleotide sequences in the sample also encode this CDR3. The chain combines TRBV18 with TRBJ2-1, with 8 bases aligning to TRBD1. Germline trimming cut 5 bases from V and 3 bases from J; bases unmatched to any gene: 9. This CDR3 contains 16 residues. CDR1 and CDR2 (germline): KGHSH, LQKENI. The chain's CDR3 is CASSYTGTGGYNEQFF. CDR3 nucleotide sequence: TGTGCCAGCTCATACACCGGAACAGGGGGCTACAATGAGCAGTTCTTC. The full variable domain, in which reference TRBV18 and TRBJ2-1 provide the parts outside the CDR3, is NAGVMQNPRHLVRRRGQEARLRCSPMKGHSHVYWYRQLPEEGLKFMVYLQKENIIDESGMPKERFSAEFPKEGPSILRIQQVVRGDSAAYFCASSYTGTGGYNEQFFGPGTRLTVL.

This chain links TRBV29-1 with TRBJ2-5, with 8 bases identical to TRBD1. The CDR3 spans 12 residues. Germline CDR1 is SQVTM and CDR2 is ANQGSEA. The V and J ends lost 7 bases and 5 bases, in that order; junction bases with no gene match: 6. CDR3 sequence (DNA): TGCAGCGCCGACCCAGGGGGCGAGACCCAGTACTTC. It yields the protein CSADPGGETQYF.

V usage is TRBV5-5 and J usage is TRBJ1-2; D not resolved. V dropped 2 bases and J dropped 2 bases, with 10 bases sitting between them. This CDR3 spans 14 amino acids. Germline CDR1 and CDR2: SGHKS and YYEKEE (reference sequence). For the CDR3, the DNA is TGTGCCAGCAGCTTCGGAGGAGTAAACTATGGCTACACCTTC. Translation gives CASSFGGVNYGYTF.

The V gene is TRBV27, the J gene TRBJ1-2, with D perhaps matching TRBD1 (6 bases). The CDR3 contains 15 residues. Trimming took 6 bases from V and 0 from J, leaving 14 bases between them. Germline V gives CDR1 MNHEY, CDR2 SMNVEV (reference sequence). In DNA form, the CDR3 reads TGTGCCAGCAGGGGCCAGGGGTTCCCTAACTATGGCTACACCTTC. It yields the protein CASRGQGFPNYGYTF.

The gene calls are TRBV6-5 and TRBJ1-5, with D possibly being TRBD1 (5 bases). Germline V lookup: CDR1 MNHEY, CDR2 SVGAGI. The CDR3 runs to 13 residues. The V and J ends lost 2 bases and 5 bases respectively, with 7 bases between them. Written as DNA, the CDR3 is TGTGCCAGCAGTTACGTCAGGGATCAGCCCCAGCATTTT. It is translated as CASSYVRDQPQHF.

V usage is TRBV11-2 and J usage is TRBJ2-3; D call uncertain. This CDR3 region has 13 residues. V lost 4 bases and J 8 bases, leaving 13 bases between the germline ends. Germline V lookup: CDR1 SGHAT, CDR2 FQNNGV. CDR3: CASSYLPPGTQYF. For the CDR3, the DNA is TGTGCCAGCAGCTACCTTCCCCCGGGTACGCAGTATTTT. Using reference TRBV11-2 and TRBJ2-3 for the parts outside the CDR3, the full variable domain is EAGVAQSPRYKIIEKRQSVAFWCNPISGHATLYWYQQILGQGPKLLIQFQNNGVVDDSQLPKDRFSAERLKGVDSTLKIQPAKLEDSAVYLCASSYLPPGTQYFGPGTRLTVL.

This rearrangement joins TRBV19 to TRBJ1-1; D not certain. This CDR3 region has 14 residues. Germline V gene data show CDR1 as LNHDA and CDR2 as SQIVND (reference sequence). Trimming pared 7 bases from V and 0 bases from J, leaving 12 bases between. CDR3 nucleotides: TGTGCCAGTACAAGCTGGACGGTGAACACTGAAGCTTTCTTT. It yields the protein CASTSWTVNTEAFF.

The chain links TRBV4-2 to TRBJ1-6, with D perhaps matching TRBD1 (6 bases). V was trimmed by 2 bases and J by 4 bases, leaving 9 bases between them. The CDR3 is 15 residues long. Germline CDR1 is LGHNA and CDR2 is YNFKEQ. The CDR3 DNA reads TGTGCCAGCAGCCAACAGGGGAGATATAATTCACCCCTCCACTTT. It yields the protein CASSQQGRYNSPLHF.

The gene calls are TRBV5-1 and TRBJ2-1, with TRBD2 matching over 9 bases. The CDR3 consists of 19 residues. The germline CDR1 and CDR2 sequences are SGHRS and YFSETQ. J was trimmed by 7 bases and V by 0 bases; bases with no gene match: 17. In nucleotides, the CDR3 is TGCGCCAGCAGCTTGGGACTAGCGGACGGGCGGGGAAGAAGGAATGAGCAGTTCTTC. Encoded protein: CASSLGLADGRGRRNEQFF.

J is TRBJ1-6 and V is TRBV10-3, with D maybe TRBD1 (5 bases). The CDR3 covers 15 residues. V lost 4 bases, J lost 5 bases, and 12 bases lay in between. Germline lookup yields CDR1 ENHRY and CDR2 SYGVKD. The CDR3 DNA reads TGTGCCATCAGTGTAACAGGCGCCAATAATTCACCCCTCCACTTT. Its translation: CAISVTGANNSPLHF.

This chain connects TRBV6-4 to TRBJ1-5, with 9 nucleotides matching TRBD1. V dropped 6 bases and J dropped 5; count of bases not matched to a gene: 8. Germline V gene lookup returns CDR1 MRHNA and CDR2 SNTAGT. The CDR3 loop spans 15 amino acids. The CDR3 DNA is TGTGCCAGCAGGGAGACAGGGGGGCGGGATCAGCCCCAGCATTTT. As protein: CASRETGGRDQPQHF.

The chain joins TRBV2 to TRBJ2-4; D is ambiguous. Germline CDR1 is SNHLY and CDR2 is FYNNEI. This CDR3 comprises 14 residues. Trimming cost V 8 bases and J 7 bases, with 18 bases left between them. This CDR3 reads CASWSELGTNIQYF. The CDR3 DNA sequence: TGTGCCAGCTGGTCGGAGCTCGGTACGAACATTCAGTACTTC. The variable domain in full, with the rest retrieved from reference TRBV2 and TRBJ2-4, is EPEVTQTPSHQVTQMGQEVILRCVPISNHLYFYWYRQILGQKVEFLVSFYNNEISEKSEIFDDQFSVERPDGSNFTLKIRSTKLEDSAMYFCASWSELGTNIQYFGAGTRLSVL.

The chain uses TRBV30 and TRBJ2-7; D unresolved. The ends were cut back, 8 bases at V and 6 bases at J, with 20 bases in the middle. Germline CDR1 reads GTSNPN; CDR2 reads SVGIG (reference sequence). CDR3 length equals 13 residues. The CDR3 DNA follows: TGTGCCGGTACGTGGGATTATACTGGCGAGCAGTACTTC. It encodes CAGTWDYTGEQYF.

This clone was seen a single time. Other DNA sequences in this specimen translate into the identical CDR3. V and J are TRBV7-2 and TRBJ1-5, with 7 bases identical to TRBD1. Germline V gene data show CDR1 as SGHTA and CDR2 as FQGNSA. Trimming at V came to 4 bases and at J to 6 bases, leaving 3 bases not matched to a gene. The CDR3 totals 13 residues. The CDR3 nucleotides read TGTGCCAGCAGCTACAGGGGAGGTCAGCCCCAGCATTTT. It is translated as CASSYRGGQPQHF.

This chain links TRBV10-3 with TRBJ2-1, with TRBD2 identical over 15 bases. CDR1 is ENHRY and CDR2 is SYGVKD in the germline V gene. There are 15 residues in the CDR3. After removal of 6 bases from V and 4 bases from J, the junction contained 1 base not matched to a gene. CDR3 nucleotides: TGTGCCATCAGCGGGACTAGCGGGAGGTACAATGAGCAGTTCTTC. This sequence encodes CAISGTSGRYNEQFF.

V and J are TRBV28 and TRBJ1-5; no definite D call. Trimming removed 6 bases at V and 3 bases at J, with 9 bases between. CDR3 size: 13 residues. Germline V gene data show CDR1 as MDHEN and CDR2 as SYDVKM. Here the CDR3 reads CASRKGINQPQHF. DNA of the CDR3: TGTGCCAGCAGGAAGGGAATCAATCAGCCCCAGCATTTT.

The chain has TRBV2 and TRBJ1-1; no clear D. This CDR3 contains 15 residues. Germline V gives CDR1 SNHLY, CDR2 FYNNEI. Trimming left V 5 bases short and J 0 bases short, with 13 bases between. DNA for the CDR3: TGTGCCAGCAGTCCAGGTAAGGTGGTGAACACTGAAGCTTTCTTT. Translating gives CASSPGKVVNTEAFF.

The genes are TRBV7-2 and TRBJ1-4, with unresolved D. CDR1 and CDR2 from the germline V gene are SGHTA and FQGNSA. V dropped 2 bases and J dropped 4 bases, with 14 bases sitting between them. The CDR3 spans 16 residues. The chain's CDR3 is CASSLKASGFNEKLFF. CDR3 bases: TGTGCCAGCAGCTTAAAGGCGTCAGGCTTTAATGAAAAACTGTTTTTT.

For the CDR3, the DNA is TGTGCCAGCAGCTCCATGAGGTCCGGGGGCACTGAAGCTTTCTTT. It yields the protein CASSSMRSGGTEAFF. The gene calls are TRBV7-2 and TRBJ1-1; TRBD1 is a possible D gene (5 bases). The CDR3 has 15 residues. CDR1 SGHTA and CDR2 FQGNSA come from the germline V gene. Trimming left V 4 bases short and J 4 bases short, with 16 bases between.